A selection of T cell receptor beta chains follows, all from one sample in a study of blood T cell repertoires in COVID-19. The table came from immunoSEQ multiplex PCR; TCRdb's copy has only in-frame clones and leaves some out. The data show more than 85,000 clones, about 80% seen once. The sample consisted of peripheral blood. These TCRs come from a woman aged 80 or over with active or convalescent COVID-19. The CDR3 runs from the conserved cysteine through the conserved F or W. D genes are given only for firm matches. Size is omitted from some rows. Given values are once, few, many or a class for expanded clones.

clone size: -; J gene: TRBJ2-3; D gene: TRBD1; V gene: TRBV29-1; CDR3 DNA: TGCAGCGTTGATCCCCAGGGGGCTAGCACAGATACGCAGTATTTT; CDR3 protein: CSVDPQGASTDTQYF
clone size: -; J gene: TRBJ2-7; D gene: -; V gene: TRBV6-5; CDR3 DNA: TGTGCCAGCAGAACTTCCAGGACAGTTTCCTACGAGCAGTACTTC; CDR3 protein: CASRTSRTVSYEQYF
clone size: -; J gene: TRBJ2-3; D gene: TRBD2; V gene: TRBV7-2; CDR3 DNA: TGTGCCAGCAAGAGTCGACTAGCGGGAATCGGTACGCAGTATTTT; CDR3 protein: CASKSRLAGIGTQYF
clone size: -; J gene: TRBJ1-2; D gene: TRBD1; V gene: TRBV18; CDR3 DNA: TGTGCCAGCTCACCGGACAGGGGGAGGGACGGAGGCTACACCTTC; CDR3 protein: CASSPDRGRDGGYTF
clone size: -; J gene: TRBJ2-5; D gene: TRBD2; V gene: TRBV7-2; CDR3 DNA: TGTGCCAGCAGCTTAATTTCTCTAGCGGGCGCAGAGACCCAGTACTTC; CDR3 protein: CASSLISLAGAETQYF
clone size: many; J gene: TRBJ1-5; D gene: -; V gene: TRBV30; CDR3 DNA: TGTGCCTGGAGTTACAGGGACGATCAGCCCCAGCATTTT; CDR3 protein: CAWSYRDDQPQHF
clone size: -; J gene: TRBJ1-3; D gene: -; V gene: TRBV9; CDR3 DNA: TGTGCCAGCAGCGAGTGGGGGGGCTCTGGAAACACCATATATTTT; CDR3 protein: CASSEWGGSGNTIYF
clone size: -; J gene: TRBJ2-2; D gene: -; V gene: TRBV4-2; CDR3 DNA: TGTGCCAGCAGCCAAGAATCCCACGGGGAGCTGTTTTTT; CDR3 protein: CASSQESHGELFF
clone size: -; J gene: TRBJ2-2; D gene: -; V gene: TRBV5-6; CDR3 DNA: TGTGCCAGCAGCGCGTCCAGGACAGAGAACACCGGGGAGCTGTTTTTT; CDR3 protein: CASSASRTENTGELFF
clone size: -; J gene: TRBJ2-7; D gene: TRBD2; V gene: TRBV6-1; CDR3 DNA: TGTGCCAGCAGTGAAATAAGGACTAGCGGGATGGGTGGTTTCCCCTACGAGCAGTACTTC; CDR3 protein: CASSEIRTSGMGGFPYEQYF
clone size: -; J gene: TRBJ2-7; D gene: TRBD2; V gene: TRBV9; CDR3 DNA: TGTGCCAGCAGCGTAGGTCTAGCGGATTCCTACGAGCAGTACTTC; CDR3 protein: CASSVGLADSYEQYF
clone size: -; J gene: TRBJ1-5; D gene: TRBD1; V gene: TRBV19; CDR3 DNA: TGTGCCAGTAGTCCCGGGACAGGGGAGGATCAGCCCCAGCATTTT; CDR3 protein: CASSPGTGEDQPQHF